These 29 T cell receptor beta chains were sequenced from one sample in a study of glioma-infiltrating T cells. The iRepertoire nested amplicon-rescue multiplex PCR amplified TCR alpha and beta CDR3s from RNA. TCRdb re-called the multiplex PCR reads with MiXCR, one entry per CDR3 protein. This sample yields about 380,000 distinct CDR3 sequences, of which about 40% are seen a single time; approximately 12% belongs to the top ten. The sample taken for sequencing was glioma tissue, nonneoplastic brain tissue, or PBMCs (not recorded which). These receptors originate from a human donor with low-grade glioma or glioblastoma, undergoing nonglioma brain surgery, or in good health (not recorded which).

As regards this clonotype: A single base separates this from a much larger clone, so it may be a read error. J is TRBJ2-3 and V is TRBV15, with 11 bases that match TRBD2. CDR1 is LNHNV and CDR2 is YYDKDF in the germline V gene (reference sequence). CDR3 length equals 16 residues. The CDR3 sequence is CATSRITGTSGVTHYF. The CDR3 nucleotides read TGTGCCACCAGCAGAATTACCGGGACTAGCGGTGTTACGCATTATTTT.

The chain couples TRBV4-1 to TRBJ1-1; TRBD1 might be the D (5 bases). Germline CDR1 reads MGHRA; CDR2 reads YSYEKL. With 4 bases removed from V and 5 bases from J, the gap between germline ends came to 17 bases. There are 15 residues in the CDR3. The CDR3 loop reads CASSRGVQLGTEAFF. CDR3 nucleotides: TGCGCCAGCAGCCGGGGGGTACAACTAGGGACTGAAGCTTTCTTT.

Turning to this clonotype: This sequence may be a read error, since a much larger clone differs from it by one base. V and J are TRBV27 and TRBJ2-1, with D uncertain. Germline V lookup: CDR1 MNHEY, CDR2 SMNVEV (reference sequence). This CDR3 region has 16 residues. V lost 4 bases to trimming and J lost 2 bases, with 15 bases between them. In DNA, the CDR3 is TGTGCCAGCAGTTCTAGAGGCTTTGGGACCTACAATGAGCAGTTCTTC. This codes for CASSSRGFGTYNEQFF.

In DNA form, the CDR3 reads TGTGCCAGCAGCCAAGCAGGTAGCAATCAGCCCCAGCATTTT. The encoded protein is CASSQAGSNQPQHF. The chain couples TRBV3-1 to TRBJ1-5; no definite D call. This CDR3 contains 14 residues. The V and J ends lost 1 base and 0 bases respectively, with 4 bases between them. The germline V gene encodes CDR1 LGHDT and CDR2 YNNKEL (reference sequence).

As for this clonotype: Sequence at one end of the junction differs from germline and may be a read error. The chain recombines TRBV4-1 with TRBJ1-1; D is uncertain. Germline V gene data show CDR1 as MGHRA and CDR2 as YSYEKL. The CDR3 runs 13 residues. The CDR3 DNA reads as TGCGCCAGCAGCAACGGCGCGGTCACTAAAGCTTTCTTT. The encoded protein is CASSNGAVTKAFF.

Notes on this clonotype: This could be a read error, since a much larger clone is one nucleotide away. The chain links TRBV6-9 to TRBJ2-1, with a possible D match to TRBD2 (6 bases). V lost 4 bases to trimming and J lost 2 bases, with 12 bases between them. The CDR3 is 15 residues long. Germline V CDR1 and CDR2: MNHGY, SVAAGI. CDR3 residues: CASSFIAEAYNEQFF. CDR3 bases: TGTGCCAGCAGTTTCATAGCGGAAGCCTACAATGAGCAGTTCTTC.

The table lists this clonotype with many counts. The rearrangement uses TRBV6-8 and TRBJ2-1; TRBD2 agrees at 10 bases. The germline V gene encodes CDR1 MNHGY and CDR2 SAAAGT. V gave up 6 bases and J gave up 7 bases; unmatched junction bases: 12. The CDR3 length is 16 residues. The CDR3 loop is CASRRSLAGETNEQFF. The CDR3 region has the DNA TGTGCCAGCAGACGGAGTCTAGCGGGAGAGACAAATGAGCAGTTCTTC.

This chain joins TRBV20-1 and TRBJ1-5, with a possible D match to TRBD1 (5 bases). V lost 1 base to trimming and J lost 4 bases, with 8 bases between them. In germline, CDR1 is DFQATT, CDR2 SNEGSKA (reference sequence). The CDR3 consists of 13 residues. For the CDR3, the DNA is TGCAGTGCTAGAGTCCAGGGTAATCAGCCCCAGCATTTT. It codes for CSARVQGNQPQHF.

This clonotype has a handful of counts. The chain uses TRBV6-2 or TRBV6-3 and TRBJ1-2; TRBD1 matches 9 bases. V lost 4 bases and J lost 6; bases outside the gene matches: 9. Germline CDR1 MNHEY, CDR2 SVGEGT. CDR3 length equals 15 residues. In nucleotides, the CDR3 is TGTGCCAGCAGTTTGTCGGAGACAGGGGGTGATGGCTACACCTTC. Translated, it gives CASSLSETGGDGYTF.

This clonotype occurred once. CDR3 region: CASSFGAVGYEQFF. CDR3 DNA sequence: TGTGCCAGCAGTTTTGGTGCTGTCGGCTATGAGCAGTTCTTC. The V call is TRBV28, the J call TRBJ2-1; no reliable D call. The CDR3 is 14 amino acids. Between the trimmed V and J ends, which lost 3 bases and 8 bases, there was a span of 14 bases. The germline gives CDR1 MDHEN, CDR2 SYDVKM.

This clonotype appeared many times. V usage is TRBV4-2 and J usage is TRBJ2-5, with TRBD2 identical over 8 bases. Trimming removed 0 bases from V and 4 bases from J; junction bases left unmatched: 1. The CDR3 contains 14 residues. CDR1 and CDR2 (germline): LGHNA, YNFKEQ. CDR3 DNA: TGTGCCAGCAGCCAAGAGGGACTAGTAGAGACCCAGTACTTC. It encodes CASSQEGLVETQYF.

This clonotype was detected only a few times. The rearrangement joins TRBV28 to TRBJ1-1; unclear D gene. Germline V gives CDR1 MDHEN, CDR2 SYDVKM. The CDR3 covers 14 residues. With 6 bases removed from V and 0 bases from J, the gap between germline ends came to 11 bases. CDR3 sequence reads: CASSWAALNTEAFF. The CDR3 nucleotides are TGTGCCAGCAGCTGGGCAGCCTTGAACACTGAAGCTTTCTTT.

The chain uses TRBV7-9 and TRBJ2-3; tentative D call: TRBD1 (6 bases). Germline values: CDR1 SEHNR, CDR2 FQNEAQ (reference sequence). The CDR3 covers 18 residues. Trimming left V 2 bases short and J 2 bases short, with 20 bases between. The CDR3 is CASSLILREGQDTDTQYF. CDR3 DNA: TGTGCCAGCAGCTTAATCCTTCGAGAGGGACAAGACACAGATACGCAGTATTTT.

Comments on this clonotype: A read error may explain this, as a much larger clone is one base away. The chain links TRBV18 to TRBJ1-3; D is undetermined. The CDR3 covers 14 residues. The germline CDR1 and CDR2 sequences are KGHSH and LQKENI. The CDR3 reads CASSPDGAGNTLYF. CDR3 nucleotides: TGTGCCAGCTCACCGGACGGCGCTGGAAACACCTTATATTTT.

V is TRBV28 and J is TRBJ2-1; D uncertain. Trimming stripped 5 bases from V and 7 bases from J, with 18 bases between. The CDR3 spans 15 residues. In germline, CDR1 is MDHEN, CDR2 SYDVKM. CDR3 loop: CASSVTPRSTNEQFF. The CDR3 DNA reads TGTGCCAGCAGTGTGACACCAAGGAGTACGAATGAGCAGTTCTTC.

A few counts support this clonotype. The CDR3 DNA reads as TGTGCCAGCATTCCGGGACAGGGAAGATTCGGTGGCTACACCTTC. Translating it yields CASIPGQGRFGGYTF. The chain combines TRBV12-3 or TRBV12-4 with TRBJ1-2; 9 nucleotides align to TRBD1. V gave up 7 bases and J gave up 7 bases; unmatched junction bases: 13. The CDR3 has 15 residues.

In this sample, this clonotype turned up many times. V gene TRBV28 combines with J gene TRBJ2-1; D is possibly TRBD1 (6 bases). Trimming took 5 bases from V and 7 from J, leaving 21 bases between them. Germline CDR1 is MDHEN and CDR2 is SYDVKM. The CDR3 runs to 16 residues. In nucleotides, the CDR3 is TGTGCCAGCAGTCCCCAGGGGTTAGTCCTGGGTAATGAGCAGTTCTTC. Translation gives CASSPQGLVLGNEQFF.

On this clonotype: At one of its ends the junction is not consistent with the germline gene, which may arise from a read error. The chain employs TRBV12-3 or TRBV12-4 and TRBJ2-1, with 15 bases matching TRBD2. This CDR3 spans 18 amino acids. The CDR3 protein is CASSSRTSGRAGYNKQFF. The DNA of the CDR3 is TGTGCCAGCAGTTCTCGGACTAGCGGGAGGGCCGGCTACAATAAGCAGTTCTTC.

This clonotype has a handful of counts. The chain joins TRBV28 to TRBJ1-1; no reliable D call. V lost 8 bases, J lost 0 bases, and 10 bases lay in between. The germline V gene encodes CDR1 MDHEN and CDR2 SYDVKM. The CDR3 covers 13 residues. The CDR3 reads CASQRSMNTEAFF. The DNA of the CDR3 is TGTGCCAGCCAACGAAGCATGAACACTGAAGCTTTCTTT.

This clonotype was recorded many times. This chain connects TRBV20-1 to TRBJ2-1; possible D gene TRBD1, 5 bases. The CDR3 is 13 residues long. Germline V lookup: CDR1 DFQATT, CDR2 SNEGSKA (reference sequence). Deletions cut 3 bases from V and 7 bases from J, with 13 bases between. The CDR3 nucleotides read TGCAGTGCTAGTACACAGGTCACGAATGAGCAGTTCTTC. Translating it yields CSASTQVTNEQFF.

This clonotype was detected only a few times. This rearrangement joins TRBV4-3 to TRBJ1-4; D is undetermined. From germline, CDR1 is LGHNA and CDR2 YSLEER. The CDR3 loop spans 14 amino acids. The ends were cut back, 0 bases at V and 5 bases at J, with 7 bases in the middle. Written as DNA, the CDR3 is TGCGCCAGCAGCCAAGAGTGGCAGAATGAAAAACTGTTTTTT. Translated, it gives CASSQEWQNEKLFF.

DNA of the CDR3: TGTGCCATCAGGCCAGAGGGGCCGAACACTGAAGCTTTCTTT. It is translated as CAIRPEGPNTEAFF. The chain couples TRBV6-1 to TRBJ1-1; D might be TRBD1 (5 bases). Germline CDR1 and CDR2: MNHNS and SASEGT. V was clipped by 10 bases and J by 1 base, with 16 bases between them. The CDR3 spans 14 residues.

The J gene is TRBJ2-1, the V gene TRBV27; 7 bases are shared with TRBD2. The CDR3 consists of 18 residues. Trimming removed 2 bases from V and 0 bases from J; junction bases left unmatched: 10. CDR1 and CDR2 (germline): MNHEY, SMNVEV (reference sequence). CDR3 coding DNA: TGTGCCAGCAGTTTACTAGCGGTGATGTTGAGCTCCTACAATGAGCAGTTCTTC. Its protein product is CASSLLAVMLSSYNEQFF.

The chain employs TRBV20-1 and TRBJ2-5; TRBD1 might be the D (5 bases). CDR1 and CDR2 (germline): DFQATT, SNEGSKA (reference sequence). V was shortened by 3 bases and J by 5 bases, with 10 bases between the two germline ends. CDR3 size: 12 residues. CDR3 loop: CSASLGRETQYF. The CDR3 DNA reads as TGCAGTGCTAGTCTGGGGCGGGAGACCCAGTACTTC.

As concerns this clonotype: Since a much larger clone is just one base distant, this may be a read error. The V call is TRBV6-6, the J call TRBJ1-5; the D is unclear. The CDR3 sequence is 15 residues long. CDR1 MNHNY and CDR2 SVGAGI come from the germline V gene (reference sequence). The CDR3 bases are TGTGCCAACAGTTACAGCCCGTATAGCAATCAGCCCCAGCATTTT. Protein sequence: CANSYSPYSNQPQHF.

This clonotype occurred many times. The chain combines TRBV20-1 with TRBJ1-5; 8 positions agree with TRBD1. CDR1 DFQATT and CDR2 SNEGSKA come from the germline V gene (reference sequence). V lost 4 bases to trimming and J lost 3 bases; unmatched junction nucleotides: 5. The CDR3 length is 14 residues. The CDR3, as DNA: TGCAGTGCTAAGGGACAGGCGCTCAATCAGCCCCAGCATTTT. The encoded protein is CSAKGQALNQPQHF.

Turning to this clonotype: A single base separates this from a much larger clone, so it may be a read error. V usage is TRBV4-1 and J usage is TRBJ1-5; D uncertain. The CDR3 extends over 13 amino acids. CDR1 and CDR2 from the germline V gene are MGHRA and YSYEKL. The CDR3 coding sequence is TGCGCCTGCAGCCAAGACCCTAATCAGCCCCAGCATTTT. Translated, it gives CACSQDPNQPQHF.

On this clonotype itself: Its ends do not fully match the called genes, so a read error is possible. The V call is TRBV24-1, the J call TRBJ1-5; 7 bases align to TRBD1. This CDR3 has 16 residues. Germline loops: CDR1 KGHDR, CDR2 SFDVKD. CDR3: CATASGGRGSNQPQNF. CDR3 sequence (DNA): TGTGCCACCGCTTCAGGGGGGCGAGGGAGCAATCAGCCCCAGAATTTT.

The genes are TRBV6-6 and TRBJ2-4, with 9 bases that match TRBD2. Losses at the gene ends were 0 bases for V and 1 base for J; bases not matched to a gene: 13. The CDR3 is 20 residues long. Germline lookup yields CDR1 MNHNY and CDR2 SVGAGI (reference sequence). The CDR3 reads CASSYSSLAGGPSAKNIQYF. CDR3 sequence (DNA): TGTGCCAGCAGTTACTCGAGTTTGGCGGGAGGGCCCTCCGCCAAAAACATTCAGTACTTC.